One and the same sample provided the 3 T cell receptor beta chains below, sequenced in a study of cytotoxic CD8 clonotypes in ibrutinib-treated CLL. The assay was immunoSEQ multiplex PCR, and TCRdb's table has in-frame clones only and misses some. The repertoire includes more than 110,000 clones, 76% of them detected once, and roughly 4.7% sits in the top ten. The material was PBMCs, obtained after 24 months of ibrutinib treatment. The receptor source for this set is a human donor with chronic lymphocytic leukemia.

CDR3 sequence reads: CAIMGPGGGGYTF. The CDR3 DNA sequence: TGTGCCATCATGGGACCGGGGGGCGGTGGCTACACCTTC. The chain combines TRBV10-3 with TRBJ1-2; TRBD1 might be the D (6 bases). The germline CDR1 and CDR2 sequences are ENHRY and SYGVKD. V shed 7 bases and J shed 7 bases, with 16 bases lying between them. CDR3 size: 13 residues.

The chain is built from TRBV13 and TRBJ2-7; perhaps D is TRBD1 or TRBD2 (6 bases each). This CDR3 is 16 amino acids long. Per germline, CDR1 PRHDT and CDR2 FYEKMQ (reference sequence). V lost 4 bases and J 6 bases, leaving 22 bases between the germline ends. CDR3 region: CASSSSDGGPRGEQYF. CDR3 DNA sequence: TGTGCCAGCAGCTCATCGGATGGGGGGCCCCGGGGCGAGCAGTACTTC.

The V gene is TRBV11-2, the J gene TRBJ2-1, with D possibly being TRBD2 (5 bases). V was pared by 3 bases and J by 0 bases, with 9 bases between. The CDR3 runs 15 residues. Germline V lookup: CDR1 SGHAT, CDR2 FQNNGV. The CDR3 nucleotides are TGTGCCAGCAGCTTTCCGGCGGGCTCCTACAATGAGCAGTTCTTC. Translating gives CASSFPAGSYNEQFF.